The 20 T cell receptor beta chains below all came from one sample that was sequenced in a study of blood T cell repertoires in COVID-19 (dated by TCRdb to 2019 to 2021). The library came from the immunoSEQ multiplex PCR assay. Sourced from immuneACCESS, this table was stored by TCRdb with only in-frame sequences that have V and J called. A share of the clones is absent; for the studies checked, an unresolved V gene accounts for under half, and the remainder has no known explanation. This sample has about 420,000 clones in its table, and about 90% of those were observed once. The ten largest clones capture less than 0.95% of the sample. The sample comprised peripheral blood. Receptor source: a man younger than 35 with COVID-19, enrolled during active disease.

The CDR3 loop is CSSIRGNTIYF. CDR3 DNA sequence: TGCAGTTCTATACGGGGAAACACCATATATTTT. The J gene is TRBJ1-3, the V gene TRBV20-1; D gene uncertain. Between the trimmed V and J ends, which lost 8 bases and 4 bases, there was a span of 9 bases. This CDR3 has 11 residues. Germline V gene data show CDR1 as DFQATT and CDR2 as SNEGSKA (reference sequence).

The CDR3, as DNA: TGTGCCAGCAGCCAAGATGGGGCAGGGAATCAGCCCCAGCATTTT. Encoded protein: CASSQDGAGNQPQHF. The V gene is TRBV4-2, the J gene TRBJ1-5; tentative D call: TRBD1 (5 bases). The CDR3 is 15 residues long. CDR1 and CDR2 from the germline V gene are LGHNA and YNFKEQ. The V and J ends lost 0 bases and 4 bases respectively, with 10 bases between them.

The chain employs TRBV25-1 and TRBJ2-4; TRBD2 matches at 8 bases. Germline V gives CDR1 MGHDK, CDR2 SYGVNS. CDR3 size: 17 residues. V trimming: 1 base; J trimming: 0 bases; junction bases outside the gene matches: 5. Here the CDR3 reads CASSESTGGLAKNIQYF. In DNA, the CDR3 is TGTGCCAGCAGTGAATCAACGGGGGGGCTAGCCAAAAACATTCAGTACTTC.

This chain links TRBV6-5 with TRBJ2-3; possibly TRBD2 for D (5 bases). V lost 4 bases and J 6 bases, leaving 17 bases between the germline ends. There are 15 residues in the CDR3. Germline V lookup: CDR1 MNHEY, CDR2 SVGAGI. CDR3: CASSSPYGVRDTQYF. CDR3 nucleotides: TGTGCCAGCAGTTCTCCGTACGGGGTGAGGGATACGCAGTATTTT.

The chain's CDR3 is CASSVTTGDFNSPLHF. The CDR3 DNA sequence: TGTGCCAGTAGTGTAACGACAGGGGATTTTAATTCACCCCTCCACTTT. This rearrangement joins TRBV19 to TRBJ1-6; TRBD1 aligns across 8 bases. This CDR3 region has 16 residues. CDR1 is LNHDA and CDR2 is SQIVND in the germline V gene (reference sequence). With V trimmed by 5 bases and J by 6 bases, 9 bases remained unmatched.

This sequence joins TRBV4-1 and TRBJ2-5; D is unclear. This CDR3 is built from 15 residues. CDR1 and CDR2 from the germline V gene are MGHRA and YSYEKL. Trimming stripped 1 base from V and 1 base from J, with 10 bases between. CDR3 residues: CASSQAISVQETQYF. The DNA for the CDR3 is TGCGCCAGCAGCCAAGCGATCTCGGTCCAAGAGACCCAGTACTTC.

This clone has only a few counts. CDR3 sequence (DNA): TGTGCCAGCAGCCAAGGTACGGGAGGCCCCTACAATGAGCAGTTCTTC. As protein: CASSQGTGGPYNEQFF. V is TRBV3-1 (or the pseudogene TRBV3-2) and J is TRBJ2-1; 7 nucleotides line up with TRBD2. CDR3 length: 16 amino acids. V shed 1 base, J shed 2 bases, and the junction held 5 bases outside the gene matches. Germline V gene data show CDR1 as LGHDT and CDR2 as YNNKEL (reference sequence).

The chain uses TRBV24-1 and TRBJ1-5; D gene unclear. V was pared by 1 base and J by 4 bases, with 13 bases between. The CDR3 consists of 16 residues. Germline CDR1 reads KGHDR; CDR2 reads SFDVKD. In nucleotides, the CDR3 is TGTGCCACCAGTGATTTTTGGGCGAGTGGGAATCAGCCCCAGCATTTT. Protein: CATSDFWASGNQPQHF.

The rearrangement uses TRBV18 and TRBJ2-2; 9 positions match TRBD1. The germline V gene has CDR1 KGHSH and CDR2 LQKENI. V trimming: 2 bases; J trimming: 4 bases; junction bases outside the gene matches: 5. The CDR3 extends over 16 amino acids. The CDR3 DNA follows: TGTGCCAGCTCACCAGCAGGACAGGGGAGCACCGGGGAGCTGTTTTTT. As protein: CASSPAGQGSTGELFF.

J is TRBJ2-5 and V is TRBV21-1; the D call TRBD1 from the table was never checked on the DNA. TRBV21-1 represents a pseudogene. This CDR3 has 14 amino acids. Here the CDR3 reads CASSKVRGEGDMHF. CDR3 sequence (DNA): TGTGCCAGCAGCAAAGTTCGGGGAGAGGGGGATATGCACTTC.

The V and J genes are TRBV5-4 and TRBJ2-1, with TRBD2 identical over 12 bases. The CDR3 runs 13 residues. CDR1 and CDR2 (germline): SGHNT, YYREEE (reference sequence). The ends lost 8 bases at V and 5 bases at J; junction bases unmatched: 2. CDR3 sequence (DNA): TGTGCCAGTTCTAGCGGGAGGGACAATGAGCAGTTCTTC. Amino acid sequence: CASSSGRDNEQFF.

This clone was observed once. This chain links TRBV5-8 with TRBJ2-3; 10 bases match TRBD2. This CDR3 has 15 residues. Trimming removed 1 base from V and 6 bases from J; junction bases left unmatched: 5. CDR1 and CDR2 from the germline V gene are SGHTS and YDEGEE. CDR3 nucleotide sequence: TGTGCCAGCAGCTTGTTAGCGGGGGGCCGTGATACGCAGTATTTT. It encodes CASSLLAGGRDTQYF.

The gene calls are TRBV27 and TRBJ2-1; 13 bases are a match to TRBD2. V trimming: 5 bases; J trimming: 7 bases; junction bases outside the gene matches: 14. Germline V gene data show CDR1 as MNHEY and CDR2 as SMNVEV (reference sequence). The CDR3 length is 18 residues. The CDR3 coding sequence is TGTGCCAGCAGTCCCACGGGGAGGACTAGCGGGAGAGATAATGAGCAGTTCTTC. Translation: CASSPTGRTSGRDNEQFF.

This rearrangement joins TRBV5-3 to TRBJ1-2; 9 nucleotides agree with TRBD1. TRBV5-3 is noted as an ORF with a role that remains uncertain. This CDR3 is built from 15 residues. V gave up 2 bases and J gave up 6 bases; unmatched junction bases: 8. The CDR3 is CARSFGTGRPDGYTF. As DNA, the CDR3 is TGTGCCAGAAGCTTCGGGACAGGGCGGCCTGATGGCTACACCTTC.

This clone showed up just a few times. The chain has TRBV14 and TRBJ2-1; TRBD2 matches 13 bases. CDR3 length: 20 residues. After removal of 3 bases from V and 0 bases from J, the junction contained 11 bases not matched to a gene. The germline CDR1 and CDR2 sequences are SGHDN and FVKESK. The CDR3 reads CASSQKTTGLAGPSYNEQFF. CDR3 in DNA: TGTGCCAGCAGCCAGAAGACCACGGGACTAGCGGGACCCTCCTACAATGAGCAGTTCTTC.

The rearrangement joins TRBV28 to TRBJ2-1, with 11 nucleotides matching TRBD2. Germline V gene lookup returns CDR1 MDHEN and CDR2 SYDVKM. CDR3 length: 16 amino acids. Unmatched junction bases numbered 1, after V lost 1 base and J lost 2 bases. The CDR3 loop is CASSLFSGGAYNEQFF. In nucleotides, the CDR3 is TGTGCCAGCAGTTTATTTAGCGGGGGGGCCTACAATGAGCAGTTCTTC. The full variable domain, completed using reference TRBV28 and TRBJ2-1, is DVKVTQSSRYLVKRTGEKVFLECVQDMDHENMFWYRQDPGLGLRLIYFSYDVKMKEKGDIPEGYSVSREKKERFSLILESASTNQTSMYLCASSLFSGGAYNEQFFGPGTRLTVL.

The V gene is TRBV6-1, the J gene TRBJ1-2, with unresolved D. Germline lookup yields CDR1 MNHNS and CDR2 SASEGT. The CDR3 is 14 amino acids. V was pared by 3 bases and J by 4 bases, with 12 bases between. CDR3 DNA: TGTGCCAGCAGTGATCCAGGCAGCCTCTATGGCTACACCTTC. It yields the protein CASSDPGSLYGYTF.

The J gene is TRBJ2-7, the V gene TRBV7-2, with 8 bases identical to TRBD1. V lost 5 bases, J lost 2 bases, and 5 bases stayed unmatched. The length of the CDR3 is 14 residues. CDR1 is SGHTA and CDR2 is FQGNSA in the germline V gene. CDR3 region: CASSQTGVPYEQYF. Written as DNA, the CDR3 is TGTGCCAGCAGCCAGACAGGGGTGCCCTACGAGCAGTACTTC.

The rearrangement links TRBV10-3 to TRBJ2-7, with 11 bases matching TRBD2. The J segment lost 1 base and the V segment lost 10 bases, leaving 18 bases of the junction unmatched. The germline V gene encodes CDR1 ENHRY and CDR2 SYGVKD. This CDR3 spans 18 amino acids. Here the CDR3 reads CATERATSGEGGSYEQYF. CDR3 nucleotide sequence: TGTGCCACCGAAAGGGCGACTAGCGGGGAAGGGGGATCCTACGAGCAGTACTTC.

The gene calls are TRBV4-1 and TRBJ2-2, with D perhaps matching TRBD1 (5 bases). The CDR3 is 18 residues long. V lost 2 bases to trimming and J lost 2 bases, with 18 bases between them. The germline CDR1 and CDR2 sequences are MGHRA and YSYEKL. CDR3 protein: CASSQNRRVRINTGELFF. CDR3 bases: TGCGCCAGCAGCCAAAACCGCAGGGTTAGGATTAACACCGGGGAGCTGTTTTTT.